These T cell receptor beta chains were read from a single sample in a study of shared clonotypes between healthy human individuals. Assay used: immunoSEQ multiplex PCR; TCRdb lists only in-frame clones, some missing. The sample lists 780,000 or so clones, 72% occurring once. Sequenced sample: memory CD4+ T cells sorted from blood. These TCRs come from a woman aged 25 to 39 in good health. Both conserved end residues are part of each CDR3. D genes are given only for firm matches. Not all rows give a size; the values are once, few, many and, for expanded clones, a class.

CASSSRTLNSGAFF	TGTGCCAGCAGCTCGAGGACGCTTAATAGTGGAGCTTTCTTT	-	TRBJ1-1	-	TRBV11-3
CASSFAWTGTTGELFF	TGTGCCAGCAGTTTCGCATGGACAGGGACCACCGGGGAGCTGTTTTTT	TRBD1	TRBJ2-2	-	TRBV27
CASRRGQDYEQYF	TGTGCCAGCAGACGAGGACAGGACTACGAGCAGTACTTC	TRBD1	TRBJ2-7	-	TRBV6-6
CASSLPGFYGYTF	TGTGCCAGCAGTTTACCAGGGTTTTATGGCTACACCTTC	-	TRBJ1-2	-	TRBV28
CTSSQGLAGEGRGVDTQYF	TGCACCAGCAGCCAGGGACTAGCGGGCGAGGGGAGGGGGGTGGATACGCAGTATTTT	-	TRBJ2-3	once	TRBV1
CATSRDLGTETQYF	TGTGCCACCAGCAGAGATCTAGGGACAGAGACCCAGTACTTC	-	TRBJ2-5	few	TRBV15
CASSSPNTEAFF	TGTGCCAGCAGCTCCCCGAACACTGAAGCTTTCTTT	-	TRBJ1-1	-	TRBV5-4
CASSRPKDTQYF	TGTGCCAGCAGCCGACCTAAAGATACGCAGTATTTT	-	TRBJ2-3	-	TRBV7-9
CASSGTGLSYEQYF	TGCGCCAGCAGCGGGACGGGACTCTCCTACGAGCAGTACTTC	-	TRBJ2-7	few	TRBV5-1
CASRTSGAYEQYF	TGCGCCAGCAGGACTAGCGGGGCCTACGAGCAGTACTTC	TRBD2	TRBJ2-7	-	TRBV5-1
CASSLQGIPHF	TGTGCCAGCAGTCTCCAGGGGATTCCTCACTTC	-	TRBJ1-2	-	TRBV2
CASGTSGRAYEQYF	TGTGCCAGCGGGACTAGCGGGAGGGCCTACGAGCAGTACTTC	TRBD2	TRBJ2-7	-	TRBV6-6
CASSLQAVGNQPQHF	TGTGCCAGTAGCTTACAGGCCGTCGGCAATCAGCCCCAGCATTTT	-	TRBJ1-5	few	TRBV19
CASSHFATQETQYF	TGTGCCAGCAGCCATTTCGCGACGCAAGAGACCCAGTACTTC	-	TRBJ2-5	-	TRBV7-8
CASSLAPGSSYNEQFF	TGCGCCAGCAGCTTGGCCCCCGGAAGCTCCTACAATGAGCAGTTCTTC	-	TRBJ2-1	-	TRBV5-1
CASSVVRGELFF	TGTGCCAGCAGCGTAGTCAGGGGGGAGCTGTTTTTT	-	TRBJ2-2	-	TRBV9
CASSQVVGGQHIQYF	TGTGCCAGCAGCCAAGTTGTGGGAGGGCAACACATTCAGTACTTC	TRBD2	TRBJ2-4	-	TRBV4-2